This T cell receptor (beta chain) emerged from a study of read filtering for tumor transcriptome and immune sequencing. Study-level findings and limits: Single-read clonotypes: approximately 87% of IR-seq clonotypes (about 3.5% of reads), 65% to 75% of RNA-seq clonotypes (nearly 45% of reads).

This clonotype was seen at least ten times. Its target is unknown. CDR3 length equals 14 residues. Per germline, CDR1 SGHRS and CDR2 YFSETQ. The ends were cut back, 4 bases at V and 7 bases at J, with 14 bases in the middle. From around 440 ng of RNA, a library with molecular barcoded alpha/delta and beta/gamma adaptors was made. TCRdb fed the reads into MiXCR, producing one record per CDR3 protein. The sample has around 130,000 distinct CDR3 sequences, roughly 13% seen once. The sequence was collected from a donor aged 40 or over with multiple myeloma. Sequenced material: a population of CD138-negative cells sorted from bone marrow. The V call is TRBV5-1, the J call TRBJ1-4, with D perhaps TRBD1 (5 bases). This chain's CDR3 is CASSTGHSREKLFF. In nucleotides, the CDR3 is TGCGCCAGCAGCACTGGACACTCTCGTGAAAAACTGTTTTTT.